The sequence of this T cell receptor (beta chain) was determined in a study of cytomegalovirus exposure and HLA in healthy donors. Findings and caveats of the study: A later analysis linked a missense variant in DCLRE1C to the trimming of TCR beta V and J genes. It was likely that a cluster of highly shared sequence variants was a sequencing artifact. Cytomegalovirus-associated status was assigned to 164 TCR beta chains.

The V and J ends lost 5 bases and 11 bases respectively, with 15 bases between them. The CDR3 spans 12 residues. Germline V CDR1 and CDR2: PRHDT, FYEKMQ (reference sequence). Regarding this clone: Its antigen is unidentified.

PCR used 60 Vbeta primers and 13 Jbeta primers. The table came from immunoSEQ multiplex PCR; TCRdb's copy has only in-frame clones and leaves some out. Of approximately 120,000 clones listed, 65% to 85% are singletons. This receptor was identified in a man aged 45-65 years in good health and CMV-seronegative. V is TRBV13 and J is TRBJ1-1, with D perhaps matching TRBD1 (6 bases). The sequenced sample was PBMCs. The DNA for the CDR3 is TGTGCCAGCAGCGGGATAGGACAGAAGGCTTTCTTT. Translation: CASSGIGQKAFF.